These 2 T cell receptor beta chains share one sample of origin, sequenced in a study of blood T cell repertoires in COVID-19. Only in-frame clones appear in the TCRdb table, and some are missing; sequencing was by immunoSEQ multiplex PCR. This table holds roughly 390,000 clones, 85% found once. Sequencing was carried out using peripheral blood. These receptors originate from a woman in her late teens or twenties with acute or convalescent COVID-19.

The rearrangement uses TRBV12-3 or TRBV12-4 and TRBJ1-4; D unresolved. The CDR3 totals 12 residues. V was trimmed by 1 base and J by 11 bases, leaving 8 bases between them. CDR3 in DNA: TGTGCCAGCAGTTTAGGCGGGCTTAAACTGTTTTTT. Translated: CASSLGGLKLFF.

The chain carries TRBV27 and TRBJ2-1; TRBD2 aligns across 11 bases. Unmatched junction bases numbered 9, after V lost 5 bases and J lost 3 bases. There are 17 residues in the CDR3. Germline CDR1 is MNHEY and CDR2 is SMNVEV (reference sequence). CDR3 residues: CASSQASGGRGYNEQFF. In DNA form, the CDR3 reads TGTGCCAGCAGTCAAGCTAGCGGGGGGCGTGGCTACAATGAGCAGTTCTTC.